This T cell receptor (beta chain) is from a study of patients and donors after allogeneic stem cell transplantation. TCRdb ran MiXCR on the RT-PCR reads and lists one entry per CDR3 protein. The data contain 100,000 to 120,000 distinct CDR3 sequences, around 36% of them seen just once; the ten biggest clones take up roughly 27%. The CDR3 loop spans 14 amino acids. V was cut by 3 bases and J by 0 bases, with 8 bases left in between. This clonotype came up many times. The V and J genes are TRBV12-3 or TRBV12-4 and TRBJ1-1, with a tentative D call TRBD1 (5 bases). This receptor was taken from a human donor who was either an allogeneic HSCT recipient or a stem cell or donor lymphocyte infusion donor (not recorded which). It is not recorded whose cells these are; they may come from a transplant donor. The sample consisted of blood, either unsorted or a sorted T cell fraction (not recorded which). The DNA for the CDR3 is TGTGCCAGCAGTTTTGGGGGAATGAACACTGAAGCTTTCTTT. Translated: CASSFGGMNTEAFF.